This TCR beta chain was observed in a study of cytomegalovirus exposure and HLA in healthy donors. Study details: Of 398 genotyped donors, 70% to 85% clustered with self-reported Caucasian donors.

Regarding this clone: The antigen remains undetermined.

Vbeta (60) and Jbeta (13) primers were used in the PCR. Some clones are missing from TCRdb's copy, which holds only in-frame ones; the method was immunoSEQ multiplex PCR. The sample has around 100,000 clones, roughly 85% seen once. Study-level findings and limits: The investigators catalogued 164 TCR beta chains as cytomegalovirus-associated.

The CDR3 spans 14 residues. The ends lost 2 bases at V and 3 bases at J; junction bases unmatched: 1. Germline loops: CDR1 MNHNY, CDR2 SVGAGI (reference sequence). The sequenced material came from PBMCs. The chain couples TRBV6-6 to TRBJ2-1, with 7 bases aligning to TRBD2. The TCR was taken from a man aged 25 to 40 in good health and CMV-seropositive. Written as DNA, the CDR3 is TGTGCCAGCAGTTACGGGGGGGGCTACAATGAGCAGTTCTTC. This gives the protein CASSYGGGYNEQFF.